Listed below are T cell receptor beta chains from one sample, sequenced in a study of T cell responses to AZD1222 COVID-19 vaccine. The repertoire was sequenced with immunoSEQ multiplex PCR; TCRdb's copy has only in-frame clones and lacks some. The sample yields 150,000 to 180,000 clones, 80% to 90% seen once. The sample in question was peripheral blood, obtained after recovery from COVID-19. The receptors were gathered from an adult who had recovered from COVID-19. Both conserved end residues are part of each CDR3. A D gene is named only where the DNA matches it firmly. Some rows have no size entry. The others give once, few or many, or a class for an expanded clone.

TRBD2,TRBJ2-1,18,TRBV9,-,TGTGCCAGCAGCGTACTAGCGGGGGCCGATAGCTCCTACAATGAGCAGTTCTTC,CASSVLAGADSSYNEQFF
-,TRBJ2-2,13,TRBV7-9,many,TGTGCCAGCAGCTCACGATGGGCCGGGGAGCTGTTTTTT,CASSSRWAGELFF
-,TRBJ2-3,15,TRBV6-2/TRBV6-3,-,TGTGCCAGCAGTTACATCCTGGTGAGCCCAGATACGCAGTATTTT,CASSYILVSPDTQYF
-,TRBJ1-1,13,TRBV3-1/TRBV3-2,-,TGTGCCAGCAGCCAAGTACAATACACTGAAGCTTTCTTT,CASSQVQYTEAFF
-,TRBJ1-1,13,TRBV2,-,TGTGCCAGCAGCGACACGATGAACACTGAAGCTTTCTTT,CASSDTMNTEAFF
-,TRBJ1-3,15,TRBV9,once,TGTGCCAGCAGCGTAGCCGGGACAAACGGAAACACCATATATTTT,CASSVAGTNGNTIYF
TRBD1,TRBJ2-7,17,TRBV24-1,-,TGTGCCACCCTATCGATGTTTCCGGGACAGAGGAGCCTCGAGCAGTACTTC,CATLSMFPGQRSLEQYF
-,TRBJ1-2,13,TRBV9,-,TGTGCCAGCAGCCCTGACTCATACTATGGCTACACCTTC,CASSPDSYYGYTF
TRBD2,TRBJ2-7,15,TRBV9,-,TGTGCCAGCAGCGTAGGTAGTCTAGCGGGCTACGAGCAGTACTTC,CASSVGSLAGYEQYF
-,TRBJ1-2,15,TRBV28,-,TGTGCCAGCAGTCCCGGCAGGCTCCAGGCCTATGGCTACACCTTC,CASSPGRLQAYGYTF
TRBD2,TRBJ2-3,15,TRBV3-1/TRBV3-2,few,TGTGCCAGCAGCCAAGAAGCGGGAGGCGCCGATACGCAGTATTTT,CASSQEAGGADTQYF
TRBD1,TRBJ1-4,16,TRBV5-5,-,TGTGCCAGCAGCTTAACTCTACAGGGGAGGGCTGAAAAACTGTTTTTT,CASSLTLQGRAEKLFF
-,TRBJ2-7,13,TRBV7-2,-,TGTGCCAGCAGCTTAGCGCTAGCTGACGAGCAGTACTTC,CASSLALADEQYF
-,TRBJ1-3,13,TRBV3-1/TRBV3-2,-,TGTGCCAGCAGCCTTCTCGGGGCAAACACCATATATTTT,CASSLLGANTIYF
-,TRBJ1-2,16,TRBV7-2,-,TGTGCCAGCAGCTTAGGAATCAAGGAGGGGTCCTATGGCTACACCTTC,CASSLGIKEGSYGYTF
-,TRBJ1-5,14,TRBV27,-,TGTGCCAGCAGTTTGTCAGGGGCGGATCAGCCCCAGCATTTT,CASSLSGADQPQHF
TRBD1,TRBJ1-4,14,TRBV5-1,-,TGCGCCAGCAGCTTCGCAGGGGGAGGAGAAAAACTGTTTTTT,CASSFAGGGEKLFF
-,TRBJ2-7,11,TRBV3-1/TRBV3-2,-,TGTGCCAGCAGCCTTTGGGGGGAGCAGTACTTC,CASSLWGEQYF
-,TRBJ1-2,13,TRBV5-4,-,TGTGCCAGCAGCCGAAACTCCAACTATGGCTACACCTTC,CASSRNSNYGYTF
TRBD1,TRBJ1-6,18,TRBV7-2,once,TGTGCCAGCAGCTCCACTACCACCGGGACAGCCCAAGCTTCACCCCTCCACTTT,CASSSTTTGTAQASPLHF
TRBD1,TRBJ1-2,17,TRBV7-8,-,TGTGCCAGCAGCTTAGTGGCCAGGGGGCGATTAAACTATGGCTACACCTTC,CASSLVARGRLNYGYTF
-,TRBJ1-5,17,TRBV28,-,TGTGCCAGCAGTCTTACGACAGGTGGGAATAGCAATCAGCCCCAGCATTTT,CASSLTTGGNSNQPQHF
-,TRBJ1-1,13,TRBV29-1,once,TGCAGCGCGCAACAGATTATGAACACTGAAGCTTTCTTT,CSAQQIMNTEAFF
TRBD2,TRBJ2-5,18,TRBV5-1,-,TGCGCCAGCAGTCGGGGACTAGCGGGAGGGGATTGGCAAGAGACCCAGTACTTC,CASSRGLAGGDWQETQYF
TRBD1,TRBJ2-3,17,TRBV7-2,-,TGTGCCAGCAGCTTAAGTTCCGGGACAGGGGGCGCGGATACGCAGTATTTT,CASSLSSGTGGADTQYF
-,TRBJ2-2,16,TRBV10-3,-,TGTGCCATCAGTGAGTCGAGCGTTAGCAACACCGGGGAGCTGTTTTTT,CAISESSVSNTGELFF
TRBD2,TRBJ2-3,15,TRBV5-1,-,TGCGCCAGCAGCTTACCCGGACGGGGGGCAGATACGCAGTATTTT,CASSLPGRGADTQYF
-,TRBJ2-2,15,TRBV12-5,-,TGTGCTAGTGGTTTGGGACAGACGAACACCGGGGAGCTGTTTTTT,CASGLGQTNTGELFF
-,TRBJ2-7,15,TRBV6-1,-,TGTGCCAGCAGTGAACAAGGCCCCTTGGGTGATGAGCAGTACTTC,CASSEQGPLGDEQYF
-,TRBJ1-1,13,TRBV6-4,-,TGTGCCAGCAGTGCCAGGGGTGACACTGAAGCTTTCTTT,CASSARGDTEAFF
TRBD1,TRBJ2-3,17,TRBV3-1/TRBV3-2,-,TGTGCCAGCAGCCAAGATAAAGGGACAGGCTTCACAGATACGCAGTATTTT,CASSQDKGTGFTDTQYF
-,TRBJ1-6,13,TRBV12-3/TRBV12-4,once,TGTGCCAGCAGGGGTTCTGGGGATTCACCCCTCCACTTT,CASRGSGDSPLHF
-,TRBJ1-6,16,TRBV5-5,-,TGTGCCAGCAGCTTCCTCACAACGGACTATAATTCACCCCTCCACTTT,CASSFLTTDYNSPLHF
-,TRBJ2-6,14,TRBV3-1/TRBV3-2,once,TGTGCCAGCAGCCCGGAACTGTGGGCCAACGTCCTGACTTTC,CASSPELWANVLTF
TRBD2,TRBJ2-1,16,TRBV5-1,once,TGCGCCAGCAGCTTGTGGCGGGGGGGACGAGAGAATGAGCAGTTCTTC,CASSLWRGGRENEQFF
-,TRBJ2-5,13,TRBV6-5,few,TGTGCCAGCCATCGGAACTTAAAGGAGACCCAGTACTTC,CASHRNLKETQYF
-,TRBJ1-1,16,TRBV7-9,-,TGTGCCACCTCACTTGGACAAGGGCGATTATCCACTGAAGCTTTCTTT,CATSLGQGRLSTEAFF
-,TRBJ2-3,14,TRBV7-8,-,TGTGCCAGCAGCCCCGGGGGTGGCGCAGATACGCAGTATTTT,CASSPGGGADTQYF
TRBD1,TRBJ2-7,16,TRBV29-1,once,TGCAGCGTCGCACCTTACCCCGGACAGGGACGGAACGAGCAGTACTTC,CSVAPYPGQGRNEQYF
TRBD1,TRBJ2-6,19,TRBV5-1,-,TGCGCCAGCAGCTTGGAGGGACAGGGACCTCTCTCTGGGGCCAACGTCCTGACTTTC,CASSLEGQGPLSGANVLTF